Each of the 26 T cell receptor beta chains below was sequenced from the same sample in a study of blood T cell repertoires in COVID-19. Using immunoSEQ multiplex PCR, the repertoire was profiled, and TCRdb retains in-frame clones only, with some absent. Of 200,000 to 250,000 clones in the sample, roughly nine tenths were seen once. Material: peripheral blood. These receptors originate from a man aged 60-69 years with acute or convalescent COVID-19.

The chain joins TRBV6-5 to TRBJ2-1, with 12 positions matching TRBD2. This CDR3 has 13 amino acids. With 10 bases clipped from V and 7 bases from J, the junction kept 5 bases outside the gene matches. CDR1 is MNHEY and CDR2 is SVGAGI in the germline V gene. The CDR3 nucleotides are TGTGCCACCTTTGGGACTAGCGGGAATGAGCAGTTCTTC. This sequence encodes CATFGTSGNEQFF.

The chain recombines TRBV4-1 with TRBJ2-7, with 15 positions matching TRBD2. Germline lookup yields CDR1 MGHRA and CDR2 YSYEKL. This CDR3 spans 16 amino acids. The junction had 3 bases not matched to a gene; V was cut back by 3 bases and J by 3 bases. In DNA form, the CDR3 reads TGCGCCAGCAGCCAGGGGACTAGCGGGAGGATCTACGAGCAGTACTTC. Amino acid sequence: CASSQGTSGRIYEQYF.

The V gene is TRBV5-6, the J gene TRBJ1-4; D uncertain. The germline gives CDR1 SGHDT, CDR2 YYEEEE. The V gene lost 2 bases and the J gene lost 4 bases, with 9 bases spanning the gap. The CDR3 length is 14 residues. The CDR3 reads CASSFRTDNEKLFF. CDR3 nucleotide sequence: TGTGCCAGCAGCTTTCGTACAGATAATGAAAAACTGTTTTTT.

The genes are TRBV5-5 and TRBJ2-2; the match to TRBD1 covers 10 bases. Germline CDR1 reads SGHKS; CDR2 reads YYEKEE (reference sequence). The ends lost 3 bases at V and 3 bases at J; junction bases unmatched: 14. The CDR3 loop spans 19 amino acids. CDR3 in amino acids: CASSSTSPPGTGDTGELFF. The CDR3 DNA follows: TGTGCCAGCAGCTCCACAAGCCCCCCCGGGACAGGGGACACCGGGGAGCTGTTTTTT.

This clone was seen just once. This rearrangement joins TRBV21-1 to TRBJ2-7; TRBD1 is the table's D call and was not checked against the DNA. TRBV21-1 is a documented pseudogene. The CDR3 extends over 14 amino acids. As DNA, the CDR3 is TGTGCCAGCACCACAGACAGGGCCCCCTACGAGCAGTACTTC. Translating it yields CASTTDRAPYEQYF.

Note on this clone: Relative to the germline gene, one junction end is altered; a read error may explain this. V and J are TRBV2 and TRBJ2-1, with TRBD2 matching 7 bases. Germline-derived CDR1 and CDR2 are SNHLY and FYNNEI. The CDR3 consists of 13 residues. CDR3 DNA: TGTGCCAGCAGGGCTAGCGCCTCGGGAGGTAGGGTCTTC. It specifies CASRASASGGRVF.

This rearrangement joins TRBV28 to TRBJ2-7, with 9 bases aligning to TRBD1. The germline CDR1 and CDR2 sequences are MDHEN and SYDVKM. The V gene end was trimmed by 3 bases and the J gene end by 2 bases; junction bases not matched to a gene: 5. The CDR3 has 15 residues. The CDR3 bases are TGTGCCAGCAGTTTGGACGACAGGGGGACCTACGAGCAGTACTTC. It specifies CASSLDDRGTYEQYF.

As to this clone: Additional DNA sequences in this sample encode the identical CDR3. The V and J genes are TRBV20-1 and TRBJ2-7; D is perhaps TRBD2 (5 bases). Germline loops: CDR1 DFQATT, CDR2 SNEGSKA (reference sequence). Trimming stripped 6 bases from V and 4 bases from J, with 10 bases between. CDR3 length: 11 amino acids. CDR3: CSARRDYEQYF. The DNA for the CDR3 is TGCAGTGCCAGACGGGATTACGAGCAGTACTTC.

The chain carries TRBV6-2 or TRBV6-3 and TRBJ1-2; 9 nucleotides align to TRBD1. J lost 4 bases, V lost 6 bases, and 12 bases had no gene match. Germline assignment: CDR1 MNHEY and CDR2 SVGEGT. CDR3 length: 16 amino acids. For the CDR3, the DNA is TGTGCCAGCAGCGAGGAGGGACAGGGAATTTTCTATGGCTACACCTTC. Translating gives CASSEEGQGIFYGYTF.

The rearrangement uses TRBV19 and TRBJ2-7; 9 bases agree with TRBD2. CDR3 length: 15 residues. Germline CDR1 reads LNHDA; CDR2 reads SQIVND (reference sequence). The V gene end was trimmed by 1 base and the J gene end by 2 bases; junction bases not matched to a gene: 3. CDR3 in amino acids: CASSIGLAAAYEQYF. The CDR3 region has the DNA TGTGCCAGTAGTATAGGACTAGCGGCGGCCTACGAGCAGTACTTC.

The chain combines TRBV9 with TRBJ2-7, with D unresolved. This CDR3 has 13 residues. Trimming took 3 bases from V and 0 from J, leaving 7 bases between them. Germline CDR1 SGDLS, CDR2 YYNGEE. The CDR3 reads CASSDSLSYEQYF. For the CDR3, the DNA is TGTGCCAGCAGCGACTCTCTCTCCTACGAGCAGTACTTC.

This chain's CDR3 is CASSFLAGLVGYTF. The CDR3 region has the DNA TGTGCCAGCAGCTTTCTTGCCGGGTTGGTTGGCTACACCTTC. The chain joins TRBV11-2 to TRBJ1-2; D remains ambiguous. The length of the CDR3 is 14 residues. The V end was cut by 3 bases, the J end by 7 bases, with 15 bases between. Germline CDR1 is SGHAT and CDR2 is FQNNGV.

The chain recombines TRBV7-8 with TRBJ2-1, with a possible D match to TRBD2 (6 bases). CDR1 and CDR2 from the germline V gene are SGHVS and FQNEAQ. The V end lost 3 bases, the J end lost 9 bases, and 12 bases lay between the germline ends. The CDR3 extends over 13 amino acids. CDR3 loop: CASSFGHSGEQFF. Here the CDR3 DNA reads TGTGCCAGCAGCTTTGGACATAGCGGTGAGCAGTTCTTC. Together with reference TRBV7-8 and TRBJ2-1, the CDR3 gives the full variable domain: GAGVSQSPRYKVAKRGQDVALRCDPISGHVSLFWYQQALGQGPEFLTYFQNEAQLDKSGLPSDRFFAERPEGSVSTLKIQRTQQEDSAVYLCASSFGHSGEQFFGPGTRLTVL.

J is TRBJ1-5 and V is TRBV23-1, with D uncertain. TRBV23-1 is treated as an ORF (open reading frame) with a function not yet certain. The CDR3 covers 12 residues. Trimming left V 4 bases short and J 5 bases short, with 6 bases between. The CDR3 coding sequence is TGCGCCAGCAGTCCCGTCCATCAGCCCCAGCATTTT. Translated: CASSPVHQPQHF.

The genes are TRBV9 and TRBJ2-5; perhaps TRBD1 as D (5 bases). The V end lost 4 bases, the J end lost 2 bases, and 18 bases lay between the germline ends. Germline V gene lookup returns CDR1 SGDLS and CDR2 YYNGEE. This CDR3 is 16 amino acids long. The CDR3 DNA is TGTGCCAGCAGCTCTCGCTCCGGCCAGGGACAAGAGACCCAGTACTTC. This gives the protein CASSSRSGQGQETQYF.

This clone showed up just a few times. V and J are TRBV6-6 and TRBJ2-2; D perhaps matches TRBD1 (6 bases). This CDR3 has 15 residues. Germline CDR1 and CDR2: MNHNY and SVGAGI (reference sequence). The V gene lost 2 bases and the J gene lost 1 base, with 8 bases spanning the gap. The CDR3 sequence: CASSYRGGNTGELFF. CDR3 DNA sequence: TGTGCCAGCAGTTACCGAGGGGGGAACACCGGGGAGCTGTTTTTT.

The chain combines TRBV28 with TRBJ1-1, with 9 positions matching TRBD1. This CDR3 spans 19 amino acids. Germline V lookup: CDR1 MDHEN, CDR2 SYDVKM. Germline trimming cut 5 bases from V and 1 base from J; bases unmatched to any gene: 17. The CDR3 DNA reads as TGTGCCAGCAGTCGTATATTCCTGCGACAGGGGGGAGGGAACACTGAAGCTTTCTTT. Its protein is CASSRIFLRQGGGNTEAFF.

The V call is TRBV9, the J call TRBJ2-7; TRBD1 matches 10 bases. Germline CDR1 reads SGDLS; CDR2 reads YYNGEE. The V segment lost 3 bases and the J segment 5 bases; nucleotides outside the gene matches: 5. There are 14 residues in the CDR3. The CDR3 DNA reads TGTGCCAGCAGCGCCGGGACAGGGGCCCACGAGCAGTACTTC. Amino acids: CASSAGTGAHEQYF.

V and J are TRBV6-2 or TRBV6-3 and TRBJ2-7; 9 bases agree with TRBD1. Trimming cost V 2 bases and J 0 bases; bases outside gene matches: 11. The CDR3 covers 18 residues. Per the germline V gene, CDR1 is MNHEY and CDR2 is SVGEGT. CDR3: CASSYPGTGMPSSYEQYF. CDR3 in DNA: TGTGCCAGCAGTTACCCCGGGACAGGGATGCCAAGCTCCTACGAGCAGTACTTC.

This chain links TRBV19 with TRBJ2-2; D not resolved. The germline V and J ends were trimmed by 7 bases and 3 bases, with 15 bases remaining between them. Germline V gene data show CDR1 as LNHDA and CDR2 as SQIVND (reference sequence). The CDR3 is 15 amino acids. The CDR3 nucleotides read TGTGCCAGTACCCCAGGCCAATTCGACACCGGGGAGCTGTTTTTT. It codes for CASTPGQFDTGELFF.

The CDR3 here is CASSLPSGNQPQHF. CDR3 bases: TGTGCCAGCAGTTTACCAAGCGGCAATCAGCCCCAGCATTTT. V and J are TRBV28 and TRBJ1-5; no clear D gene. This CDR3 region has 14 residues. Germline CDR1 is MDHEN and CDR2 is SYDVKM. V lost 2 bases, J lost 2 bases, and 7 bases lay in between.

The chain recombines TRBV9 with TRBJ2-1; TRBD2 matches 12 bases. From germline, CDR1 is SGDLS and CDR2 YYNGEE. The CDR3 totals 16 residues. Losses at the gene ends were 3 bases for V and 3 bases for J; bases not matched to a gene: 4. CDR3 protein: CASSALAGGLYNEQFF. CDR3 sequence (DNA): TGTGCCAGCAGCGCCCTAGCGGGAGGGCTCTACAATGAGCAGTTCTTC. Using reference TRBV9 and TRBJ2-1 for the parts outside the CDR3, the full variable domain is DSGVTQTPKHLITATGQRVTLRCSPRSGDLSVYWYQQSLDQGLQFLIQYYNGEERAKGNILERFSAQQFPDLHSELNLSSLELGDSALYFCASSALAGGLYNEQFFGPGTRLTVL.

The rearrangement joins TRBV6-2 or TRBV6-3 to TRBJ1-2; D is possibly TRBD1 (6 bases). Deletions cut 4 bases from V and 0 bases from J, with 9 bases between. Germline V gene data show CDR1 as MNHEY and CDR2 as SVGEGT. The CDR3 runs to 14 residues. CDR3 in amino acids: CASSWTVTNYGYTF. The CDR3 DNA reads as TGTGCCAGCAGTTGGACAGTAACTAACTATGGCTACACCTTC.

The V and J genes are TRBV5-1 and TRBJ1-6; TRBD1 matches at 10 bases. From germline, CDR1 is SGHRS and CDR2 YFSETQ. V was pared by 3 bases and J by 8 bases, with 11 bases of the junction left unmatched. The CDR3 spans 17 residues. CDR3 sequence: CASSYGQGGRVDSPLHF. The CDR3, as DNA: TGCGCCAGCAGCTACGGACAGGGGGGCAGGGTGGATTCACCCCTCCACTTT.

The chain is built from TRBV19 and TRBJ2-3; possibly TRBD2 for D (5 bases). V was pared by 5 bases and J by 7 bases, with 19 bases between. This CDR3 has 15 residues. CDR1 is LNHDA and CDR2 is SQIVND in the germline V gene (reference sequence). The CDR3 is CASSLVGSLGNTQYF. The CDR3 DNA follows: TGTGCCAGTAGTCTGGTTGGTTCCCTCGGGAATACGCAGTATTTT.

The V gene is TRBV10-3, the J gene TRBJ2-7, with 14 bases matching TRBD2. The J segment lost 7 bases and the V segment lost 4 bases, leaving 3 bases of the junction unmatched. Germline CDR1 and CDR2: ENHRY and SYGVKD. The CDR3 consists of 14 residues. CDR3 amino acids: CAISGTSGRFEQYF. DNA for the CDR3: TGTGCCATCAGTGGGACTAGCGGGAGGTTTGAGCAGTACTTC.